Following are 10 T cell receptor beta chains from one sample sequenced in a study of response to subunit inactivated influenza vaccine. From the RT-PCR reads, TCRdb called clonotypes with MiXCR, one entry per CDR3 protein. The sample lists 710,000 or so distinct CDR3 sequences; around a sixth were seen once. Here the sequenced sample was PBMCs from blood, taken approximately 13 days after vaccination. These receptors all come from a man aged 50 to 60 who received an inactivated influenza vaccine.

This sequence joins TRBV4-3 and TRBJ2-7; TRBD1 agrees at 8 bases. Germline V gives CDR1 LGHNA, CDR2 YSLEER. The CDR3 is 15 amino acids. The V segment lost 1 base and the J segment 4 bases; nucleotides outside the gene matches: 6. This CDR3 reads CASSQARTGRYEQYF. For the CDR3, the DNA is TGCGCCAGCAGCCAAGCACGGACAGGGCGGTACGAGCAGTACTTC.

This clonotype was seen a few times. The rearrangement joins TRBV3-1 to TRBJ2-5; 13 bases line up with TRBD2. Germline CDR1 LGHDT, CDR2 YNNKEL (reference sequence). There are 17 residues in the CDR3. The trim removed 4 bases at V and 2 bases at J, leaving 7 bases unmatched. Written as DNA, the CDR3 is TGTGCCAGCAGCCCCACCCCACTAGCGGGAGGGCAAGAGACCCAGTACTTC. Amino acids: CASSPTPLAGGQETQYF.

The V and J genes are TRBV6-1 and TRBJ2-7; 8 bases fit TRBD1. From germline, CDR1 is MNHNS and CDR2 SASEGT. Losses at the gene ends were 6 bases for V and 0 bases for J; bases not matched to a gene: 7. The CDR3 loop spans 15 amino acids. This CDR3 is CASRQGQGLSYEQYF. CDR3 nucleotides: TGTGCCAGCAGACAAGGACAGGGCCTCTCCTACGAGCAGTACTTC.

There are a few counts of this clonotype. The rearrangement joins TRBV24-1 to TRBJ1-1; D not resolved. The germline CDR1 and CDR2 sequences are KGHDR and SFDVKD. Between the trimmed V and J ends, which lost 3 bases and 4 bases, there was a span of 8 bases. CDR3 length equals 13 residues. The CDR3 reads CATSDGVGTEAFF. CDR3 nucleotide sequence: TGTGCCACCAGTGATGGGGTTGGCACTGAAGCTTTCTTT.

In its sample, this clonotype was seen many times. The CDR3 DNA sequence: TGTGCCAGCAGCCAGGCTAGCTACGAGCAGTACTTC. Translation: CASSQASYEQYF. The chain joins TRBV3-1 to TRBJ2-7; D remains unclear. There are 12 residues in the CDR3. Germline CDR1 is LGHDT and CDR2 is YNNKEL (reference sequence). V was trimmed by 3 bases and J by 3 bases, leaving 6 bases between them.

This clonotype was seen only a few times. This chain joins TRBV7-8 and TRBJ2-5; D possibly corresponds to TRBD2 (6 bases). The ends were cut back, 3 bases at V and 3 bases at J, with 11 bases in the middle. The CDR3 spans 14 residues. Germline CDR1 SGHVS, CDR2 FQNEAQ. Here the CDR3 reads CASSFRLAKETQYF. The CDR3 nucleotides read TGTGCCAGCAGCTTCAGGCTAGCGAAAGAGACCCAGTACTTC.

This clonotype was counted ten times or more. The J gene is TRBJ2-3, the V gene TRBV4-2; D ambiguous. The CDR3 extends over 15 amino acids. Trimming pared 1 base from V and 0 bases from J, leaving 8 bases between. Germline lookup yields CDR1 LGHNA and CDR2 YNFKEQ. The CDR3 coding sequence is TGTGCCAGCAGCCAAGTTTCCACTAGCACAGATACGCAGTATTTT. This translates into CASSQVSTSTDTQYF.

Ten or more counts support this clonotype. V is TRBV12-3 or TRBV12-4 and J is TRBJ2-5; a weak D match, TRBD2 (6 bases). The CDR3 has 14 amino acids. V was cut by 2 bases and J by 1 base, with 8 bases left in between. The CDR3 bases are TGTGCCAGCAGTTTACGGGACTTCCAAGAGACCCAGTACTTC. Amino acids: CASSLRDFQETQYF.

The rearrangement joins TRBV29-1 to TRBJ2-1; 7 nucleotides align to TRBD2. The CDR3 totals 12 residues. With V trimmed by 4 bases and J by 9 bases, 6 bases remained unmatched. Germline values: CDR1 SQVTM, CDR2 ANQGSEA. For the CDR3, the DNA is TGCAGCGTTGGCGGGGGTTTGGGTGAGCAGTTCTTC. Protein sequence: CSVGGGLGEQFF.

This clonotype was seen repeatedly, ten times or more. The chain links TRBV7-2 to TRBJ1-3, with D tentatively TRBD1 (5 bases). There are 15 residues in the CDR3. Germline assignment: CDR1 SGHTA and CDR2 FQGNSA. The germline V and J ends were trimmed by 1 base and 1 base, with 8 bases remaining between them. CDR3 coding DNA: TGTGCCAGCAGCTTAGGTGCAGGGTCTGGAAACACCATATATTTT. Translated, it gives CASSLGAGSGNTIYF.